This note documents a single T cell receptor (beta chain) sequence. This entry is derived from a study of blood T cell repertoires in COVID-19. TCRdb's table, derived via immunoSEQ multiplex PCR, lists solely in-frame clones and lacks some. The repertoire holds about 260,000 clones, with approximately 83% as singletons. The sample consisted of peripheral blood. The clonotype was recovered from a woman aged 50 to 60 who had recovered from COVID-19.

The CDR3 spells CASNGQGLDEQYF. The DNA of the CDR3 is TGTGCCAGCAATGGACAGGGGCTTGACGAGCAGTACTTC. The chain couples TRBV2 to TRBJ2-7, with TRBD1 identical over 9 bases. This CDR3 spans 13 amino acids. Per the germline V gene, CDR1 is SNHLY and CDR2 is FYNNEI. The V gene end was trimmed by 7 bases and the J gene end by 5 bases; junction bases not matched to a gene: 6.